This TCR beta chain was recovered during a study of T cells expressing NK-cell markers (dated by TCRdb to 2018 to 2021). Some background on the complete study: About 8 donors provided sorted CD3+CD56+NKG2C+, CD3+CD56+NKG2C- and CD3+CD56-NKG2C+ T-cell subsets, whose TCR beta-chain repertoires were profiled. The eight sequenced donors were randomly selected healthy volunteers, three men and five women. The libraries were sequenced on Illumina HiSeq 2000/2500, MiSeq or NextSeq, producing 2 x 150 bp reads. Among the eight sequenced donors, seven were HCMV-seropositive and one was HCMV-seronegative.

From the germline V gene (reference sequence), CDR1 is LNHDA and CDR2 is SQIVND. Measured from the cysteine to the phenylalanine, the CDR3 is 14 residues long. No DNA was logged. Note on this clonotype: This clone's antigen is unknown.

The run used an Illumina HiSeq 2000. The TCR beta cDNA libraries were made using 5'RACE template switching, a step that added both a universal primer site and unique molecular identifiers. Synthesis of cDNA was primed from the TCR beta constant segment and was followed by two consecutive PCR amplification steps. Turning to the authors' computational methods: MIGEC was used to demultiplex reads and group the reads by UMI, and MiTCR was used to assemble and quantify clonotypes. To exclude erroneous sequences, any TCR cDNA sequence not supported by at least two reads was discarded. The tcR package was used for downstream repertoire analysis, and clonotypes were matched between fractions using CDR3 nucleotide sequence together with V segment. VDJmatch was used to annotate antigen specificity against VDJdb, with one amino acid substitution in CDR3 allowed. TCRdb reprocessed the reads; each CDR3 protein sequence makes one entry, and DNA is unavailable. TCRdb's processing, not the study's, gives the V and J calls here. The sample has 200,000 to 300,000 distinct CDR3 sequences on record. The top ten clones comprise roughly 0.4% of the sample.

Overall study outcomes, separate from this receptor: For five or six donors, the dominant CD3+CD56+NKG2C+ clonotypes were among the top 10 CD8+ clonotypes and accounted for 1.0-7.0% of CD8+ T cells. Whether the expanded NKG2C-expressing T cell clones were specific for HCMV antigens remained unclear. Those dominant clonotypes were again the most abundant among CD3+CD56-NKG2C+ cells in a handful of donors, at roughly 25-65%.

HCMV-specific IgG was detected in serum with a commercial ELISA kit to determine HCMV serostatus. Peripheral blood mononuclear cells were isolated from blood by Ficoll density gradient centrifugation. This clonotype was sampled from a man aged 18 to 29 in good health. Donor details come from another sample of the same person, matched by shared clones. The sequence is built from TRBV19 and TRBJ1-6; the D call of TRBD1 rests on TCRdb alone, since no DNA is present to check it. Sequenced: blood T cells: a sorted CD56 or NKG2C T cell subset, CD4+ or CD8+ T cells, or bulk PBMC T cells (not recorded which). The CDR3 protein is CASSPQGAHSPLHF.